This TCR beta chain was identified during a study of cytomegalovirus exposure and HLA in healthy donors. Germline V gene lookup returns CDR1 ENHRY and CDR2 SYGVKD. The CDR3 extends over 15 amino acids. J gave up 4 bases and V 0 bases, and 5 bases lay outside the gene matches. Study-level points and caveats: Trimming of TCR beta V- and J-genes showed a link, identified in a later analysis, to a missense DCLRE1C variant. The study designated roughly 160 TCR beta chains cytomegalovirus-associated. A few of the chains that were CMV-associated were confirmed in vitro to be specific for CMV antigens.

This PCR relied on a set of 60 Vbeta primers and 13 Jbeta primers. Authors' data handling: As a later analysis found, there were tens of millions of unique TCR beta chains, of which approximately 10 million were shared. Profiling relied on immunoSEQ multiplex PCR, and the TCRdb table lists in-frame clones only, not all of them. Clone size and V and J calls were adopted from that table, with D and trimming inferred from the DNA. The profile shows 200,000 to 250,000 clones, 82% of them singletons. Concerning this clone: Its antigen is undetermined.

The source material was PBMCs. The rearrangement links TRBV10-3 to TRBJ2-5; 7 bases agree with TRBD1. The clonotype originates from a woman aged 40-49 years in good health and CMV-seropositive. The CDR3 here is CAISESRTGGETQYF. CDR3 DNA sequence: TGTGCCATCAGTGAGTCCAGGACAGGAGGAGAGACCCAGTACTTC.